A single T cell receptor (beta chain) is shown here with its context. The germline CDR1 and CDR2 sequences are SGHTA and FQGTGA. Trimming cost V 5 bases and J 7 bases; bases outside gene matches: 8. This CDR3 region has 15 residues. Indicated time point: patch test 1, 2 weeks after DPC sensitization. Treatment here: therapeutic diphenylcyclopropenone sensitization with weekly scalp DPC. The data belong to a study of human T cells and chemical hapten exposure. TCRdb reanalysed the RACE reads using MiXCR and keeps one entry per CDR3 protein. The sample shows 300,000 to 450,000 distinct CDR3 sequences, 4% to 5.5% of them seen only once.

The sequence was obtained from a woman aged 45-65 years with alopecia areata. Some clones in this sample may be carry-over from other donors' samples. The input for sequencing was whole blood, taken in connection with sensitization to the hapten diphenylcyclopropenone (DPC). This chain connects TRBV7-3 to TRBJ1-2; 12 bases fit TRBD1. The CDR3 nucleotides are TGTGCCAGCAGCCCTTCCGGGACAGGGGGCACTGGCTACACCTTC. Translation: CASSPSGTGGTGYTF.